This section outlines one T cell receptor beta chain sequence together with its context. The sample comes from a study of T cell changes during pregnancy in multiple sclerosis. Germline CDR1 SGHTA, CDR2 FQGNSA. This CDR3 is 15 amino acids long. With V trimmed by 4 bases and J by 3 bases, 5 bases remained unmatched. TCRdb's copy holds only in-frame clones and misses some; the assay was immunoSEQ multiplex PCR. Altogether more than 80,000 clones are present, 85% to 95% being singletons, with the ten largest covering 1.6%. The clonotype comes from a female donor with multiple sclerosis, enrolled in a pregnancy study. This rearrangement joins TRBV7-2 to TRBJ2-7; 11 bases map to TRBD2. The material sequenced was peripheral blood, taken after pregnancy. The CDR3 reads CASSSSGGSYYEQYF. In DNA form, the CDR3 reads TGTGCCAGCAGCTCTAGCGGGGGGAGTTACTACGAGCAGTACTTC.